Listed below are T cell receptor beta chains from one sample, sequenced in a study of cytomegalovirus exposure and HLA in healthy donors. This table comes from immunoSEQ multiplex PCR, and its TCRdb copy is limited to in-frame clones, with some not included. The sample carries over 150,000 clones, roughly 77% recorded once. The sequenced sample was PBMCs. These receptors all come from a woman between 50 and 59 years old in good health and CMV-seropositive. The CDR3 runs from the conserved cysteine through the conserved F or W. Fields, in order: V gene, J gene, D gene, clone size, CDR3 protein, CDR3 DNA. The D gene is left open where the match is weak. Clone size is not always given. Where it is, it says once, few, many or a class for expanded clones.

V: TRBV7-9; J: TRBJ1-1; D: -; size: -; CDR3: CASSPHGGGTEAFF; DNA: TGTGCCAGCAGCCCCCATGGCGGAGGCACTGAAGCTTTCTTT
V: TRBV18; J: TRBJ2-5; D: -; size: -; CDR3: CASSPPGHLQETQYF; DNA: TGTGCCAGCTCACCACCTGGCCACCTCCAAGAGACCCAGTACTTC
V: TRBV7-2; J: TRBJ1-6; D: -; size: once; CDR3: CASSLDSPNISPLHF; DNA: TGTGCCAGCAGCTTAGACTCGCCAAATATTTCACCCCTCCACTTT
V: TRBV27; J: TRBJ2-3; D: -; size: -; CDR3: CASRRDFTDTQYF; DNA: TGTGCCAGCAGGCGGGACTTCACAGATACGCAGTATTTT
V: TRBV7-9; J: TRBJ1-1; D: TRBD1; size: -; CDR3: CASLPGQGARVNTEAFF; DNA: TGTGCCAGCCTCCCTGGACAGGGGGCGCGAGTCAACACTGAAGCTTTCTTT
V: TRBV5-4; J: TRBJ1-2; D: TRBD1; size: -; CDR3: CASSQGQGSYYGYTF; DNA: TGTGCCAGCAGCCAAGGACAGGGGTCATACTATGGCTACACCTTC
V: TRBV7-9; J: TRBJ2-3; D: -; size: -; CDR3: CASSRNEDTQYF; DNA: TGTGCCAGCAGCCGAAACGAGGATACGCAGTATTTT
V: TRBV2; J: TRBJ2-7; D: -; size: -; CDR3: CARDRVSSYEQYF; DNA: TGTGCCAGAGACAGAGTGTCCTCCTACGAGCAGTACTTC
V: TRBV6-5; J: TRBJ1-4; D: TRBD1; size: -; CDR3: CASRRTGTGLEKLFF; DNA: TGTGCCAGCAGACGTACCGGGACAGGGCTTGAAAAACTGTTTTTT
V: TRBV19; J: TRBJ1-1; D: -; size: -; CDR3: CASSPEVRGTEAFF; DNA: TGTGCCAGTAGCCCAGAGGTGAGGGGGACTGAAGCTTTCTTT
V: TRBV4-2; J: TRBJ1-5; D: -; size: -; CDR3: CASSQTRSVSNQPQHF; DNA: TGTGCCAGCAGCCAGACAAGGTCCGTTAGCAATCAGCCCCAGCATTTT
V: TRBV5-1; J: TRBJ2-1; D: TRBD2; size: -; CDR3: CASRSTSGGSYNEQFF; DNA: TGCGCCAGCAGATCGACTAGCGGGGGCTCCTACAATGAGCAGTTCTTC
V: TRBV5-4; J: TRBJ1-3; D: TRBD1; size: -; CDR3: CASSSPGQGGGNTIYF; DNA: TGTGCCAGCAGCTCACCGGGACAGGGAGGTGGAAACACCATATATTTT
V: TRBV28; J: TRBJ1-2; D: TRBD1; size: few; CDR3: CASRLGQAYTF; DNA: TGTGCCAGCAGATTGGGACAGGCTTACACCTTC
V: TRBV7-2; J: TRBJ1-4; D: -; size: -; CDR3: CASSYTGLTNEKLFF; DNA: TGTGCCAGCAGTTACACAGGTCTAACTAATGAAAAACTGTTTTTT
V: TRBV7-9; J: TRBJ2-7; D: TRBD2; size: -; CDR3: CASSLGLAGGNTYEQYF; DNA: TGTGCCAGCAGCTTGGGACTAGCGGGAGGAAATACCTACGAGCAGTACTTC
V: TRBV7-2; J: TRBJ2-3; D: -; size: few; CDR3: CASSFSVTDTQYF; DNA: TGTGCCAGCAGCTTCTCCGTCACAGATACGCAGTATTTT
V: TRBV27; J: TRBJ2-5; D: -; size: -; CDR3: CASSLNGEQYF; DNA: TGTGCCAGCAGTCTCAATGGGGAGCAGTACTTC
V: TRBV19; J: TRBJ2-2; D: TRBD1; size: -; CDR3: CASSITGVETGELFF; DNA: TGTGCCAGTAGTATAACAGGGGTAGAAACCGGGGAGCTGTTTTTT
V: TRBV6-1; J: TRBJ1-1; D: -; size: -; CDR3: CATPREGTNTEAFF; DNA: TGTGCCACCCCCCGGGAGGGGACGAACACTGAAGCTTTCTTT
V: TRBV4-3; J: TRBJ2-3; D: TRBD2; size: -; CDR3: CASSQASGASTDTQYF; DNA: TGCGCCAGCAGCCAAGCTAGCGGGGCAAGCACAGATACGCAGTATTTT
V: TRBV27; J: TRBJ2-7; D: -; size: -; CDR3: CASSPLYEQYF; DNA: TGTGCCAGCAGTCCCCTCTACGAGCAGTACTTC
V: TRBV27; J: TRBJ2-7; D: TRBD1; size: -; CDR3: CASSLMTGTEQYF; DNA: TGTGCCAGCAGCCTAATGACAGGGACCGAGCAGTACTTC
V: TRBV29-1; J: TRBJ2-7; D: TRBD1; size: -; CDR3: CSVLRPGQSYEQYF; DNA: TGCAGCGTCCTTAGGCCGGGACAGTCCTACGAGCAGTACTTC
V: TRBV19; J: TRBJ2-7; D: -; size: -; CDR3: CASSIRLGGYEQYF; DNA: TGTGCCAGTAGTATCCGCCTCGGGGGCTACGAGCAGTACTTC
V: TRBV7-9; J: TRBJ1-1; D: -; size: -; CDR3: CASSLPPRGGMNTEAFF; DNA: TGTGCCAGCAGCTTACCGCCGCGGGGGGGCATGAACACTGAAGCTTTCTTT
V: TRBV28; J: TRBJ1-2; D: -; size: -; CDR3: CASTEGGQSSGYTF; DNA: TGTGCCAGCACCGAAGGTGGACAGAGTAGCGGCTACACCTTC
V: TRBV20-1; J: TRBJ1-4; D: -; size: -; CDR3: CSAMREKLFF; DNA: TGCAGTGCTATGAGAGAAAAACTGTTTTTT
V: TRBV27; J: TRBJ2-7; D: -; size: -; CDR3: CASSLSNEWRVVNEQYF; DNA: TGTGCCAGCAGTTTATCGAATGAGTGGCGGGTAGTCAACGAGCAGTACTTC
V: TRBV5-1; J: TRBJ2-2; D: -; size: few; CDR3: CASSASGTPNTGELFF; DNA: TGCGCCAGCAGCGCATCCGGGACACCGAACACCGGGGAGCTGTTTTTT
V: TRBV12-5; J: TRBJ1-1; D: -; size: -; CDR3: CASGLVNKGVNTEAFF; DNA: TGTGCTAGTGGTTTGGTAAATAAGGGGGTGAACACTGAAGCTTTCTTT
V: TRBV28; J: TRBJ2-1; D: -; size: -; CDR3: CASTTGLSSYNEQFF; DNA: TGTGCCAGCACCACGGGACTTAGCTCCTACAATGAGCAGTTCTTC
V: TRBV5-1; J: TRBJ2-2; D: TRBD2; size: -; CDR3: CASRPSGGSGELFF; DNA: TGCGCCAGCAGACCTAGCGGGGGGTCCGGGGAGCTGTTTTTT
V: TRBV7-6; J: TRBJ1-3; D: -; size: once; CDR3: CASSNRAGQRVSGNTIYF; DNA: TGTGCCAGCAGCAACCGGGCCGGCCAGAGGGTCTCTGGAAACACCATATATTTT
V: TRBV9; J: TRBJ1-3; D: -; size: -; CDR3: CASSAGDNLNTIYF; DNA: TGTGCCAGCAGCGCAGGGGACAATTTGAACACCATATATTTT
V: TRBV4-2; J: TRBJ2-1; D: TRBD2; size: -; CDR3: CTSSRSGSGYNEQFF; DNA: TGTACCAGCAGTCGTAGCGGGAGTGGGTACAATGAGCAGTTCTTC
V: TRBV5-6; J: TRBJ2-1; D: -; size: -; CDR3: CASSPGRRTYNEQFF; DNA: TGTGCCAGCAGCCCCGGCCGGAGGACCTACAATGAGCAGTTCTTC
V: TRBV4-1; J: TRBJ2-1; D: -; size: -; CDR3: CASSQEWQMLYNEQFF; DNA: TGCGCCAGCAGCCAAGAGTGGCAGATGTTATACAATGAGCAGTTCTTC
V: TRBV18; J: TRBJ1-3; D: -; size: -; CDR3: CASSPPGGSGNTIYF; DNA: TGTGCCAGCTCACCTCCGGGGGGTTCTGGAAACACCATATATTTT
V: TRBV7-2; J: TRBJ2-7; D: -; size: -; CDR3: CASRPLAVLSYEQYF; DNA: TGTGCCAGCAGACCCCTCGCGGTGCTCTCCTACGAGCAGTACTTC
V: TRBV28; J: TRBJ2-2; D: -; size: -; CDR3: CASSGPGDVTGELFF; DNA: TGTGCCAGCAGTGGGCCAGGGGATGTCACCGGGGAGCTGTTTTTT
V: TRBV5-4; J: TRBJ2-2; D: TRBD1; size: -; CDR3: CASSLTGGQGGELFF; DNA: TGTGCCAGCAGCTTGACAGGGGGCCAAGGCGGGGAGCTGTTTTTT
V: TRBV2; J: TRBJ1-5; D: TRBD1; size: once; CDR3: CASTNGQGAGQPQHF; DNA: TGTGCCAGCACTAACGGACAGGGGGCAGGTCAGCCCCAGCATTTT
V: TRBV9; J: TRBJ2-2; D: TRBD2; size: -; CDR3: CASSVAISGGVTGELFF; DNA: TGTGCCAGCAGCGTAGCTATATCGGGGGGTGTAACCGGGGAGCTGTTTTTT
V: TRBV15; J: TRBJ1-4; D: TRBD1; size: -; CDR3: CATSRHTGGENEKLFF; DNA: TGTGCCACCAGCAGACACACAGGGGGCGAAAATGAAAAACTGTTTTTT
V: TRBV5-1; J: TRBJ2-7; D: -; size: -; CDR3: CASSPWGGSYGQYF; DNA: TGCGCCAGCAGCCCATGGGGGGGCTCCTACGGGCAGTACTTC